This TCR beta chain came from a study of neurological immune-mediated disorders. V lost 7 bases, J lost 1 base, and 11 bases stayed unmatched. Germline assignment: CDR1 MNHEY and CDR2 SVGAGI. This CDR3 comprises 16 residues. There are many counts of this clonotype. One entry per CDR3 protein results from TCRdb running MiXCR on the 5' RACE reads. This table has about 70,000 distinct CDR3 sequences, 3.2% appearing once. J is TRBJ2-7 and V is TRBV6-5; 9 nucleotides agree with TRBD1. The sequenced sample was PBMCs. This TCR was recovered from a woman aged 45-60 years with multiple sclerosis. The DNA of the CDR3 is TGTGCCAGCATCTCGTACCGGGACAGGGTTTCCTACGAGCAGTACGTC. Protein product: CASISYRDRVSYEQYV.